This T cell receptor beta chain stems from a study of T cell responses to AZD1222 COVID-19 vaccine. General study findings and limits: A mostly white British donor set with more females was recruited, and clonal diversity was possibly underestimated.

Regarding this clone: The antigen remains undetermined.

Combined were second doses at about 4 or about 12 weeks. Assay used: immunoSEQ multiplex PCR; TCRdb lists only in-frame clones, some missing. The data contain around 150,000 clones, over 80% of them singletons. Trimming removed 3 bases from V and 0 bases from J, with 7 bases in between. CDR1 and CDR2 (germline): SQVTM, ANQGSEA. CDR3 length: 13 residues. The sample was peripheral blood, taken 28 days after the second AZD1222 dose. This chain uses TRBV29-1 with TRBJ2-3, with D possibly TRBD2 on 5 matching bases. The TCR was taken from an adult who received the AZD1222 COVID-19 vaccine. The CDR3: CSVDSGSTDTQYF. The CDR3 nucleotides are TGCAGCGTTGATTCGGGGAGCACAGATACGCAGTATTTT.